A selection of T cell receptor beta chains follows, all from one sample in a study of cytomegalovirus exposure and HLA in healthy donors. Profiled with immunoSEQ multiplex PCR; TCRdb holds only in-frame clones, not every one. The sample carries 95,000 to 110,000 clones, 77% recorded once. The sequenced sample consisted of PBMCs. These receptor sequences come from a male donor in good health and CMV-seronegative. The CDR3 runs from the conserved cysteine through the conserved F or W. The order of the fields is D gene, clone size, V gene, J gene, CDR3 protein, CDR3 DNA. A D gene is named only where the DNA matches it firmly. The size of a clone is reported for some rows only, either as once, few or many, or as a class for expanded clones.

>TRBD2|.|TRBV9|TRBJ2-3
CASSVGTSGAADTQYF
TGTGCCAGCAGCGTCGGGACTAGCGGAGCAGCAGATACGCAGTATTTT
>TRBD2|.|TRBV5-1|TRBJ2-3
CASHPGTSETDTQYF
TGCGCCAGCCACCCCGGGACTAGCGAGACAGATACGCAGTATTTT
>.|.|TRBV29-1|TRBJ2-2
CSVRRGSGELFF
TGCAGCGTTCGCAGGGGTTCCGGGGAGCTGTTTTTT
>TRBD2|.|TRBV28|TRBJ2-7
CASRSGTSGRSHEQYF
TGTGCCAGCAGATCCGGGACTAGCGGGAGAAGCCACGAGCAGTACTTC
>.|.|TRBV5-1|TRBJ2-1
CASSLGQPWDEQFF
TGCGCCAGCAGCTTGGGACAGCCTTGGGATGAGCAGTTCTTC
>.|.|TRBV25-1|TRBJ1-1
CASSEWAEAFF
TGTGCCAGCAGTGAATGGGCCGAAGCTTTCTTT
>.|.|TRBV30|TRBJ1-4
CAWSSGVLRTNEKLFF
TGTGCCTGGAGCTCAGGGGTTTTGAGAACTAATGAAAAACTGTTTTTT
>.|.|TRBV4-1|TRBJ2-3
CASSQGLPDTQYF
TGCGCCAGCAGCCAGGGGCTACCAGATACGCAGTATTTT
>.|.|TRBV5-4|TRBJ2-7
CASSRSTGEQYF
TGTGCCAGCAGCCGATCAACGGGGGAGCAGTACTTC
>.|.|TRBV6-6|TRBJ2-7
CASSYAAGKPYEQYF
TGTGCCAGCAGTTACGCCGCGGGGAAGCCCTACGAGCAGTACTTC
>TRBD2|.|TRBV6-4|TRBJ2-2
CASSPTSGNTGELFF
TGTGCCAGCAGCCCGACTAGCGGGAACACCGGGGAGCTGTTTTTT
>.|few|TRBV4-1|TRBJ1-5
CASSLGTELGQPQHF
TGCGCCAGCAGCCTAGGGACTGAGCTCGGGCAGCCCCAGCATTTT
>TRBD2|.|TRBV27|TRBJ2-1
CASSLSGTRPPYNEQFF
TGTGCCAGCAGTTTATCGGGGACTAGGCCACCCTACAATGAGCAGTTCTTC
>TRBD1|.|TRBV4-1|TRBJ2-4
CASSFRDRVRGVAKNIQYF
TGCGCCAGCAGCTTCCGGGACAGGGTCAGGGGGGTAGCCAAAAACATTCAGTACTTC
>TRBD1|.|TRBV27|TRBJ2-7
CASTSTGTGSYEQYF
TGTGCCAGCACCTCTACCGGGACAGGGTCCTACGAGCAGTACTTC
>TRBD2|.|TRBV27|TRBJ2-7
CASSSLTSGVTSYEQYF
TGTGCCAGCAGTTCATTAACTAGCGGGGTTACTTCCTACGAGCAGTACTTC
>.|.|TRBV6-5|TRBJ1-2
CASSYSQGTYGYTF
TGTGCCAGCAGTTACTCCCAGGGGACCTATGGCTACACCTTC
>TRBD2|.|TRBV6-1|TRBJ2-7
CASRQAGGLSYEQYF
TGTGCCAGCAGACAAGCGGGAGGTCTCTCCTACGAGCAGTACTTC
>.|.|TRBV7-3|TRBJ2-1
CASSEGRGNEQFF
TGTGCCAGCAGCGAAGGTCGGGGCAATGAGCAGTTCTTC
>.|.|TRBV4-2|TRBJ2-7
CASSQPEGFPYEQYF
TGTGCCAGCAGCCAACCGGAGGGGTTCCCCTACGAGCAGTACTTC
>.|.|TRBV5-1|TRBJ2-7
CASSLAVSIYEQYF
TGCGCCAGCAGCTTGGCCGTGTCTATATACGAGCAGTACTTC
>TRBD2|.|TRBV7-9|TRBJ2-3
CASSLRAGGPGDTQYF
TGTGCCAGCAGCTTACGAGCGGGAGGGCCGGGAGATACGCAGTATTTT
>TRBD1|few|TRBV19|TRBJ2-7
CASGDRGEYEQYF
TGTGCCAGCGGGGACAGGGGAGAATACGAGCAGTACTTC
>.|.|TRBV4-2|TRBJ2-7
CASSPPELYEQYF
TGTGCCAGCAGCCCTCCGGAACTATACGAGCAGTACTTC
>.|few|TRBV9|TRBJ2-1
CASNTGGTDYNEQFF
TGTGCCAGCAATACCGGAGGGACAGACTACAATGAGCAGTTCTTC
>.|few|TRBV2|TRBJ2-2
CATLTGTGELFF
TGTGCCACTCTAACAGGGACCGGGGAGCTGTTTTTT
>TRBD1|few|TRBV4-2|TRBJ1-5
CASSQGQGAPGQPQHF
TGTGCCAGCAGCCAGGGACAGGGAGCCCCGGGGCAGCCCCAGCATTTT
>.|.|TRBV5-4|TRBJ2-3
CASSFGSKDTQYF
TGTGCCAGCAGCTTTGGTAGCAAGGATACGCAGTATTTT
>TRBD2|.|TRBV2|TRBJ2-7
CASRPTSVSYEQYF
TGTGCCAGCAGACCAACTAGCGTTTCCTACGAGCAGTACTTC
>.|.|TRBV6-1|TRBJ2-5
CASSVRYQETQYF
TGTGCCAGCAGTGTTCGGTACCAAGAGACCCAGTACTTC
>.|.|TRBV5-1|TRBJ1-2
CASSLEQHYGYTF
TGCGCCAGCAGCTTGGAACAGCACTATGGCTACACCTTC
>.|few|TRBV7-8|TRBJ2-3
CASSSYTDTQYF
TGTGCCAGCAGCTCTTACACAGATACGCAGTATTTT
>.|.|TRBV4-1|TRBJ2-2
CASSQGRGFVFAGELFF
TGCGCCAGCAGCCAAGGTCGGGGGTTCGTTTTCGCCGGGGAGCTGTTTTTT
>.|.|TRBV5-1|TRBJ2-7
CASSLALTYEQYF
TGCGCCAGCAGCTTGGCCTTAACCTACGAGCAGTACTTC
>TRBD2|.|TRBV4-2|TRBJ2-7
CASSSPLREGRYEQYF
TGTGCCAGCAGCTCCCCCCTGCGGGAGGGTCGGTACGAGCAGTACTTC
>TRBD2|.|TRBV7-2|TRBJ2-7
CASSLRLVQRETYEQYF
TGTGCCAGCAGCCTTCGACTCGTCCAGCGGGAAACCTACGAGCAGTACTTC
>.|.|TRBV4-1|TRBJ1-2
CASSQIQGNYGYTF
TGCGCCAGCAGCCAAATTCAGGGGAACTATGGCTACACCTTC
>.|.|TRBV4-1|TRBJ1-1
CASSQAPAGTEAFF
TGCGCCAGCAGCCAGGCCCCGGCGGGGACTGAAGCTTTCTTT
>.|.|TRBV27|TRBJ2-7
CASSLTQGGYEQYF
TGTGCCAGCAGTTTGACTCAGGGGGGCTACGAGCAGTACTTC
>.|.|TRBV5-4|TRBJ2-5
CASSSFQETQYF
TGTGCCAGCAGCTCTTTTCAAGAGACCCAGTACTTC
>TRBD2|.|TRBV5-1|TRBJ2-7
CASTFGSGIVYEQYF
TGCGCCAGCACCTTCGGGAGCGGGATCGTCTACGAGCAGTACTTC
>.|once|TRBV25-1|TRBJ1-1
CASSARQDIRTEAFF
TGTGCCAGCAGTGCCCGACAGGACATTCGCACTGAAGCTTTCTTT
>.|.|TRBV10-2|TRBJ2-1
CASKTNEQFF
TGCGCCAGCAAGACTAACGAGCAGTTCTTC
>.|.|TRBV11-2|TRBJ2-7
CASSLVLAHEQYF
TGTGCCAGCAGCTTAGTGCTAGCTCACGAGCAGTACTTC
>TRBD1|.|TRBV7-9|TRBJ2-3
CASRPTGTSSTDTQYF
TGTGCCAGCAGGCCGACAGGGACCTCTAGCACAGATACGCAGTATTTT
>TRBD2|few|TRBV28|TRBJ2-7
CASSTTGTSEQYF
TGTGCCAGCAGCACGACGGGGACTAGCGAGCAGTACTTC
>.|.|TRBV7-6|TRBJ2-2
CASSLGQGGTGELFF
TGTGCCAGCAGCTTAGGTCAGGGTGGCACCGGGGAGCTGTTTTTT
>.|few|TRBV5-4|TRBJ1-2
CASSLYFSGGYTF
TGTGCCAGCAGCTTGTACTTTAGTGGTGGCTACACCTTC
>.|.|TRBV15|TRBJ1-3
CATSREKGAGNTIYF
TGTGCCACCAGCAGAGAGAAGGGAGCGGGAAACACCATATATTTT
>.|.|TRBV5-5|TRBJ1-1
CASSRTDLNTEAFF
TGTGCCAGCAGCAGGACAGATTTGAACACTGAAGCTTTCTTT
>TRBD2|.|TRBV30|TRBJ2-1
CAWSSGRGNEQFF
TGTGCCTGGTCTAGCGGGAGAGGAAATGAGCAGTTCTTC
>.|.|TRBV5-6|TRBJ2-2
CASSLGGIRGLMAGELFF
TGTGCCAGCAGCCTGGGGGGGATCAGGGGGCTTATGGCCGGGGAGCTGTTTTTT
>.|.|TRBV4-2|TRBJ2-1
CASSQGGLTGYEQFF
TGTGCCAGCAGCCAAGGGGGACTGACGGGGTATGAGCAGTTCTTC
>TRBD2|.|TRBV29-1|TRBJ2-3
CSVEGGRVDTQYF
TGCAGCGTTGAGGGAGGGAGGGTGGATACGCAGTATTTT
>TRBD1|.|TRBV30|TRBJ2-7
CAWRSSWDRANSYEQYF
TGTGCCTGGAGAAGCTCGTGGGACAGGGCTAACTCCTACGAGCAGTACTTC
>TRBD1|few|TRBV4-1|TRBJ2-1
CASSQAGQYNEQFF
TGCGCCAGCAGCCAAGCGGGACAGTACAATGAGCAGTTCTTC
>TRBD1|.|TRBV30|TRBJ1-4
CAWRDRVEEKLFF
TGTGCCTGGAGGGACAGGGTGGAGGAAAAACTGTTTTTT
>.|.|TRBV16|TRBJ1-1
CASSGQMNTEAFF
TGTGCCAGCAGCGGACAGATGAACACTGAAGCTTTCTTT
>.|.|TRBV14|TRBJ2-5
CASSQEQSAETQYF
TGTGCCAGCAGCCAAGAACAGTCCGCGGAGACCCAGTACTTC